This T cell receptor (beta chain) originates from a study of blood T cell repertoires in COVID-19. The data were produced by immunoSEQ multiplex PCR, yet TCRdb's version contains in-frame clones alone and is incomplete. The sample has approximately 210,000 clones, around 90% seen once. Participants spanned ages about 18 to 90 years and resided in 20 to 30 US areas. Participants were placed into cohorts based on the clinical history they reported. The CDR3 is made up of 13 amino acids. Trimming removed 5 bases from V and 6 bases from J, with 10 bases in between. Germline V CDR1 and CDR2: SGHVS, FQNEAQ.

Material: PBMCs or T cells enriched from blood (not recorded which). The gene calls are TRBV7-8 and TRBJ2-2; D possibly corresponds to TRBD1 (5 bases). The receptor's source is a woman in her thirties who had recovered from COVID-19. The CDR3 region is CASSATVAGELFF. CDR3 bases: TGTGCCAGCAGCGCGACAGTAGCCGGGGAGCTGTTTTTT.